One T cell receptor beta chain is described in this entry. Its antigen remains unidentified. No qualities accompany the bases; no much larger clone lies one base away. These data come from a study of regulatory T cells in long-lasting Graves disease (dated by TCRdb to the early 2020s). For the wider study: Patients with newly diagnosed Graves' disease had been on antithyroid drugs for under 3 months. This study used TCR sequencing and RNA sequencing of peripheral blood to compare persistent Graves' disease patients against newly diagnosed Graves' disease patients. The study took place in China and was registered as a clinical trial. A total of 33 samples underwent TCR sequencing, from roughly 13 patients with persistent Graves' disease and 20 or so patients with newly diagnosed Graves' disease.

CDR1 and CDR2, per the germline V gene, are LGHNA and YSLEER. The junction shows trimming of 1 base on V and 7 bases on J, and the gene matches do not reach 11 bases of it. There are 17 amino acids in the CDR3, from cysteine to phenylalanine inclusive. The kept DNA is CDR3 alone, 51 bases in frame from the first base. What this sample's time point label stands for: newly diagnosed GD, antithyroid drugs for less than 3 months. For both TCR sequencing and RNA sequencing, RNA was extracted from PBMCs in TRIzol. The diagnosis of Graves' disease was made according to American Thyroid Association guidelines. Patients for the study were recruited at an endocrinology department in Xi'an, China. Each patient gave about 10 milliliters of peripheral blood, collected in an EDTA anticoagulant tube. PBMCs were isolated by Ficoll Paque Plus density gradient separation without further T cell sorting. An Agilent 2100 Bioanalyzer and agarose gel were used to check RNA quality, and a NanoDrop 2000 was used to measure RNA concentration.

The library came from multiplex PCR. These reads were obtained on an Illumina HiSeq 4000. TCR beta libraries were built with iRepertoire HTBI primers and Arm-PCR amplification of CDR3 regions. Before sequencing, the PCR products went through gel purification. In the source study's methods: Across samples, around 62 TRBV and roughly 15 TRBJ segments were identified and used for gene usage analysis of CDR3 amino acid clonotypes. COPE and FqMerger were used to merge the filtered high-quality paired reads into contigs. BLAST was used to align contigs to IMGT TRBV, TRBD and TRBJ reference genes, and CDR3 was defined according to IMGT. Highly expanded clones were defined as clonotypes with a frequency above 0.1%. Shannon entropy served as the measure of repertoire diversity, while the Gini coefficient captured V-J evenness. Clonotypes shared by more than one individual were considered public. TCRdb reworked the public reads: Q25 trimming with fastp, MiXCR clone assembly, productive beta chains retained. Identical CDR3 proteins give one entry, which carries the most common genes and DNA. The V and J calls come from TCRdb's annotation, not from the publication. The sample records about 220,000 distinct CDR3 sequences, roughly 19% of which are singletons. 12% of the sample is in the top ten clones.

Results and caveats for the whole study, not just this receptor: The study examined only peripheral blood because the primary lesion, thyroid tissue, could not be accessed. Sequencing and analysis were limited to the TCR beta chain. Compared with newly diagnosed patients, patients with persistent Graves' disease had lower TCR Shannon entropy and fewer highly expanded clones, which suggests clonal expansion. TRBV28, TRBJ1-2 and TRBJ2-5 were preferentially used in persistent disease, while TRBV20-1 and TRBJ2-1 were favored in newly diagnosed disease. More public clonotypes were shared among persistent patients (roughly 2,900) than among newly diagnosed patients (966). The authors noted that the small sample size was a limitation that may lower accuracy.

The same data also contributed to another study, on T cells in Graves' hyperthyroidism and ophthalmopathy. The second study reports: Stable Graves' hyperthyroidism was defined as the absence of progression to ophthalmopathy over 18 months of follow-up. Hyperthyroidism patients were newly diagnosed, had a disease duration of under 2 months, and were aged 18 to 65 years. Exclusion was applied to patients with uncontrolled infections, other autoimmune diseases, pregnancy or lactation. Diagnoses relied on clinical symptoms, serum thyroxine and TRAb, thyroid ultrasound and orbital computed tomography. The TCR CDR3 was subjected to a first round of RT-PCR using the HTBI primer set and the Qiagen OneStep RT-PCR kit. Most expanded thyroid clonotypes (frequency above 0.001) were also found in blood, which suggests that blood repertoires may mirror thyroid immune responses. A 13 V-J signature model separated ophthalmopathy from stable hyperthyroidism, with approximately 87% sensitivity and roughly 84% specificity in cross-validation and 80%/75% in testing. In validation, the model predicted progression to ophthalmopathy a median of roughly 6.1 months before onset, with about 67% sensitivity and 72.22% specificity. To identify distinguishing TCR V-J signatures, a discovery cohort of roughly 100 patients was used, comprising 40 to 45 with Graves' ophthalmopathy and some 60 with stable Graves' hyperthyroidism. Prospective prediction of ophthalmopathy was tested in an independent validation cohort consisting of fewer than 20 hyperthyroidism patients and some 16 patients who later progressed to ophthalmopathy. For training and testing, the approximately 97 patients in the discovery cohort were randomly divided in a 7:3 ratio. Thyroid tissue and blood T-cell repertoires from six Graves' hyperthyroidism patients were also compared in the study. Once sampling was done, hyperthyroidism patients were given methimazole at a starting dose of 30 mg daily, whereas ophthalmopathy patients were given high-dose intravenous methylprednisolone. A second multiplex PCR round built the libraries, followed by size selection and purification. The libraries were sequenced on an Illumina HiSeq2000 using paired-end 100 bp reads. SOAPnuke was used to process the raw data, throwing out any read that contained adapters or uncalled bases, had a mean Phred below 15, or lacked an exact constant-primer or identifier match. COPE v1.2.5 was used to merge the high-quality paired reads, and each unique nucleotide sequence was defined as a clonotype. MiTCR v1.1 was used to align clonotypes to the IMGT TRBV, TRBD and TRBJ reference segments. The analysis included only V-J combinations with a frequency above 0.0001, which together covered around 99% of the repertoires. A TCS score was defined as the ratio of F50 (clonal expansion) to E x V (chaos), with BLOSUM62-based TCRdist applied between CDR3 peptides within each V-J. Welch's t-statistics and random forest reduced approximately 520 V-J features to roughly 13, which were used in a naive Bayes classifier (R e1071). No statistical method was used to fix the sample size in advance, and group allocation was not hidden from the investigators. TCR Vbeta CDR3 sequencing of some 140 peripheral blood samples (more than 40 ophthalmopathy, about 75 hyperthyroidism and some 17 progressor patients) is reported in the paper.

The clonotype comes from a woman in her 30s with Graves disease. Donor details come from another sample of the same person, matched by shared clones. The source material was peripheral blood mononuclear cells (PBMCs), sampled at new diagnosis, from a patient treated with antithyroid drugs. The V gene is TRBV4-3 and the J gene is TRBJ2-2; TRBD1 matches 8 bases in the middle. The CDR3: CASSQVPTGEVVGELFF. In nucleotide form, the sequence is TGCGCCAGCAGCCAAGTACCGACAGGGGAAGTCGTCGGGGAGCTGTTTTTT.